This T cell receptor beta chain was sequenced during a study of shared clonotypes between healthy human individuals. On the study more broadly: Participating donors consisted of two women and a few men aged 18 to 49.

In regard to this clone: Antigen specificity is unknown.

Authors' processing steps: Filtering was not the same, since immunoSEQ gave junction-only sequences without quality scores. Produced via immunoSEQ multiplex PCR; TCRdb's table is partial and in-frame only. V and J calls and clone size come straight from that table; D and trimming were deduced from the DNA. The sample carries about 770,000 clones, over 55% recorded once. Points from the study as a whole: Sampling covered nothing but blood. Tissue TCR repertoires likely differ from those found in blood.

All participating donors were Caucasian adults from Nashville, Tennessee. Per germline, CDR1 MDHEN and CDR2 SYDVKM. V was clipped by 4 bases and J by 8 bases; unmatched bases: 17. The CDR3 sequence is 17 residues long. The receptor comes from a woman between 25 and 40 years old in good health. The sample taken for sequencing was memory CD4+ T cells sorted from blood. Subset here: CD45RA-negative fraction. The chain combines TRBV28 with TRBJ2-1; the match to TRBD1 covers 7 bases. The CDR3 sequence: CASSSLGTVHIEDEQFF. The CDR3 nucleotides are TGTGCCAGCAGTTCCCTAGGGACAGTCCATATTGAGGATGAGCAGTTCTTC.